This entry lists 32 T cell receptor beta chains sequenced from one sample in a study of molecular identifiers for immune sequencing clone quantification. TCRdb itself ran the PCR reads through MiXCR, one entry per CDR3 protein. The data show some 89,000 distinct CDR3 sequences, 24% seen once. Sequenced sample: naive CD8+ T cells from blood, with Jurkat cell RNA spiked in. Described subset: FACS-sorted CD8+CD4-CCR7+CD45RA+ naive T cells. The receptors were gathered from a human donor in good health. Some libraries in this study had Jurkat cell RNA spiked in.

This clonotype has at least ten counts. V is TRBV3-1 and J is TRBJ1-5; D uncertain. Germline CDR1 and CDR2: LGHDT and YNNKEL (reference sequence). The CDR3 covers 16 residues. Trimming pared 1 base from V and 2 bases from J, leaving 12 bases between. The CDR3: CASSQGDRLGNQPQHF. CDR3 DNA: TGTGCCAGCAGCCAAGGAGACCGGCTAGGCAATCAGCCCCAGCATTTT.

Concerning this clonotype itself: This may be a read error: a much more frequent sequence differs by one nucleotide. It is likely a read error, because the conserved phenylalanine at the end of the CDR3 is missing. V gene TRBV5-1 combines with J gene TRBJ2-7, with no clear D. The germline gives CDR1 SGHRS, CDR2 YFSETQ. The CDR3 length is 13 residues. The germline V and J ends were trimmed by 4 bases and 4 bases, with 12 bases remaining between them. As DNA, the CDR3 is TGCGCCAGCAGCGCGGTTGTTGGGTACGAGCAGTACTCC. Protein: CASSAVVGYEQYS.

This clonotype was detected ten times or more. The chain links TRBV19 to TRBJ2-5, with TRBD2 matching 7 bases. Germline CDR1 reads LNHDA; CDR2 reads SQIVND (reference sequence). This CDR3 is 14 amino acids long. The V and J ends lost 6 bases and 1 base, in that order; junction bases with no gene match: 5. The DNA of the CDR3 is TGTGCCAGTAGCCGGGACTACGTCCAAGAGACCCAGTACTTC. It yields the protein CASSRDYVQETQYF.

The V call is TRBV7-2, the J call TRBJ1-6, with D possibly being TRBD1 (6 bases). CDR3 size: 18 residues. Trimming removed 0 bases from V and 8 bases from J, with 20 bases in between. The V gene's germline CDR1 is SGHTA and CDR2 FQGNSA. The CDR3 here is CASSLAGGRGRWDSPLHF. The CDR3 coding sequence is TGTGCCAGCAGCTTAGCGGGCGGACGGGGGCGCTGGGATTCACCCCTCCACTTT.

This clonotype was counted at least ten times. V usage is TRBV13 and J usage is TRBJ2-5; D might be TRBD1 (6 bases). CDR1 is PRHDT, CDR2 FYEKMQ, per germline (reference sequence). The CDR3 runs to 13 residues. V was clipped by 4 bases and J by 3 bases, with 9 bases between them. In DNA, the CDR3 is TGTGCCAGCAGCTGGGGACAAGAAGAGACCCAGTACTTC. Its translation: CASSWGQEETQYF.

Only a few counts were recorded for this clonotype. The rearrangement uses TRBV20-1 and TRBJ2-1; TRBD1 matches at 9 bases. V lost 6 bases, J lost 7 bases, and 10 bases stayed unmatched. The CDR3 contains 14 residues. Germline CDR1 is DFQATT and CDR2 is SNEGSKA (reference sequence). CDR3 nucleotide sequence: TGCAGTGCAACAGGGGGCGACTGGGGGAATGAGCAGTTCTTC. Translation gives CSATGGDWGNEQFF.

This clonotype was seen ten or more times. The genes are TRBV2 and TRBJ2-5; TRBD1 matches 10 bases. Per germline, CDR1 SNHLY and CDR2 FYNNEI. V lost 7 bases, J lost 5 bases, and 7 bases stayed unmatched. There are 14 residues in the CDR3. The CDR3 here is CASNPGQGFETQYF. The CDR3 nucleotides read TGTGCCAGCAATCCGGGACAGGGGTTTGAGACCCAGTACTTC.

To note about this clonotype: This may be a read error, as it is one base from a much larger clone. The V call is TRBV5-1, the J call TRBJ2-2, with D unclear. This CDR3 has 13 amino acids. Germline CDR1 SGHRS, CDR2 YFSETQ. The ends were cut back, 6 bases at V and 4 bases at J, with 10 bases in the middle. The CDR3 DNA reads TGCGCCAGCATAAATGATTGCACCGGGGAGCTGTTTTTT. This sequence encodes CASINDCTGELFF.

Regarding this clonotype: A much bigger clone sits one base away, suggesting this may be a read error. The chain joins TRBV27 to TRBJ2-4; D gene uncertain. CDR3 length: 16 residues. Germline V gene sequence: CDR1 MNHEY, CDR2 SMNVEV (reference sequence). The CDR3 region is CASSPNDLIAKNIRYF. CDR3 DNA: TGTGCCAGCAGTCCTAACGACTTAATAGCCAAAAACATTCGGTACTTC.

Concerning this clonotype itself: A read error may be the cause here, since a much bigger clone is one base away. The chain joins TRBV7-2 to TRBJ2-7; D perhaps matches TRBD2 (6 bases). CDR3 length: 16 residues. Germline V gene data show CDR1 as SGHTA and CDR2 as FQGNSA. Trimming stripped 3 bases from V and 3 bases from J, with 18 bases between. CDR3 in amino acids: CASSFSYGRGIYEQYF. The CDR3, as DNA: TGTGCCAGCAGCTTTTCATATGGACGGGGGATCTACGAGCAGTACTTC.

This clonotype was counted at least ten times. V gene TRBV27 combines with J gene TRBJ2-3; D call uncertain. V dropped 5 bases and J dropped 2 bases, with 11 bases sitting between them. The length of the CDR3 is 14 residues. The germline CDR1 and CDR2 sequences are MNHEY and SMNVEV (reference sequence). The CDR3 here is CASSTSLNTDTQYF. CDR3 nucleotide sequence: TGTGCCAGCAGTACATCGCTAAACACAGATACGCAGTATTTT.

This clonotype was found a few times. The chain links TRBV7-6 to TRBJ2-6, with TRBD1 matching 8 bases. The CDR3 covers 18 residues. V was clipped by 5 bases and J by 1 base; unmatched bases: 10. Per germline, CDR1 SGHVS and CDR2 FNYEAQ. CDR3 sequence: CASSVGQGLGSGANVLTF. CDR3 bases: TGTGCCAGCAGCGTCGGACAGGGTCTGGGTTCTGGGGCCAACGTCCTGACTTTC.

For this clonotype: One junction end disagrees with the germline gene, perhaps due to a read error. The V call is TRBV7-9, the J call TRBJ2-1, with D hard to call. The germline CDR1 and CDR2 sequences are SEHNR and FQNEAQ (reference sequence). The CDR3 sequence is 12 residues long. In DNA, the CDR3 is TGTGCCAGCAGCTTAGGAGGAAATGAGCAGTCCTTC. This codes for CASSLGGNEQSF.

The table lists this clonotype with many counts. CDR3 residues: CASSLDPGPNTEAFF. CDR3 DNA sequence: TGCGCCAGCAGCTTGGATCCGGGGCCAAACACTGAAGCTTTCTTT. The rearrangement joins TRBV5-1 to TRBJ1-1; maybe TRBD1 (5 bases). V shed 0 bases and J shed 2 bases, with 11 bases lying between them. The germline V gene has CDR1 SGHRS and CDR2 YFSETQ. This CDR3 spans 15 amino acids.

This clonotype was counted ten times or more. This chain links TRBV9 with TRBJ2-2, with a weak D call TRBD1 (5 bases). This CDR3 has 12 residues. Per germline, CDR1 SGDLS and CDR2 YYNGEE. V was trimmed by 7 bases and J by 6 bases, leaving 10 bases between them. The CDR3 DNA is TGTGCCAGCGGGGCCGTGCCCGGGGAGCTGTTTTTT. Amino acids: CASGAVPGELFF.

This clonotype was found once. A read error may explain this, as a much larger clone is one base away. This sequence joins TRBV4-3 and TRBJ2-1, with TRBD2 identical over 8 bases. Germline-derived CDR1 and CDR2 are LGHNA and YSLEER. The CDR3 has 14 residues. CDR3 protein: CASNQDGTRYEQFF. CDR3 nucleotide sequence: TGCGCCAGCAACCAAGACGGGACTAGGTATGAGCAGTTCTTC.

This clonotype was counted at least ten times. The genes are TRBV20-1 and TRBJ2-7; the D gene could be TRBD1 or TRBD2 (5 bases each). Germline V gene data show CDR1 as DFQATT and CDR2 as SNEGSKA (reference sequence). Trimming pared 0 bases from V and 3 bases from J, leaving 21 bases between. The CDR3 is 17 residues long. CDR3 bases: TGCAGTGCTAGAGATCCCCGGGGCTCCCGTACCGGCTACGAGCAGTACTTC. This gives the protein CSARDPRGSRTGYEQYF.

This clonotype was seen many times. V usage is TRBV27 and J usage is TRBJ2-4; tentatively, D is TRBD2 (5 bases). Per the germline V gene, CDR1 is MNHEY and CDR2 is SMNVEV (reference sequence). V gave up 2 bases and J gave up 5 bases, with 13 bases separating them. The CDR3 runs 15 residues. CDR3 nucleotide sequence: TGTGCCAGCAGTTTACATCCGGGGTCCCAAAACATTCAGTACTTC. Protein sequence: CASSLHPGSQNIQYF.

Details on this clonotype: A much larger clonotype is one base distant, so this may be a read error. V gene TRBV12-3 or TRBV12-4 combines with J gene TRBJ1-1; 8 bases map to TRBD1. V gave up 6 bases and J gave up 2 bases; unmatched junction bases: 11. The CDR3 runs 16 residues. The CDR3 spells CASSSRGPFPNTEAFF. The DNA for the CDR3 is TGTGCCAGCAGCTCCAGGGGGCCCTTTCCCAACACTGAAGCTTTCTTT.

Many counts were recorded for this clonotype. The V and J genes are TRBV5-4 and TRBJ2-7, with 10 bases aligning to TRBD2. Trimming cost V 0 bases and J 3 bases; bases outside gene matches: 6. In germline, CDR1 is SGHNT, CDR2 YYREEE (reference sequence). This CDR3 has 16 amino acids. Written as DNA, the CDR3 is TGTGCCAGCAGCTTGGGTAGCGGGGGGACCTACTACGAGCAGTACTTC. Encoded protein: CASSLGSGGTYYEQYF.

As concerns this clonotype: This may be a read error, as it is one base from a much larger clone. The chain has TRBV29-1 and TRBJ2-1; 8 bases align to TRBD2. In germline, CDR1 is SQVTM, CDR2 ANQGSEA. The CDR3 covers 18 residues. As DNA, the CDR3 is TGCTGCGTTGAGGGTACGGCTAGCGGGTATGTCTCCTACAATGAGCAGTTCTTC. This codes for CCVEGTASGYVSYNEQFF.

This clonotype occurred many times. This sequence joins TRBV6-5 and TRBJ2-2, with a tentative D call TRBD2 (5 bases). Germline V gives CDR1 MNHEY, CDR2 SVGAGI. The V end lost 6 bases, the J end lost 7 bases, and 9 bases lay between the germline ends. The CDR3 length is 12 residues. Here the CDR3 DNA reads TGTGCCAGCAGCCGGGGTTACGGGGAGCTGTTTTTT. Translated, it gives CASSRGYGELFF.

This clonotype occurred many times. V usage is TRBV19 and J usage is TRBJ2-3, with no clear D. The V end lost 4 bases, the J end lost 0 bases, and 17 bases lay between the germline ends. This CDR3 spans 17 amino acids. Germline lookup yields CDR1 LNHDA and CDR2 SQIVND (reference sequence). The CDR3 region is CASSKAARVYSTDTQYF. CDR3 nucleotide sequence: TGTGCCAGTAGTAAGGCGGCGAGAGTATACAGCACAGATACGCAGTATTTT. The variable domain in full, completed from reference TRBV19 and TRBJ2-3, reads DGGITQSPKYLFRKEGQNVTLSCEQNLNHDAMYWYRQDPGQGLRLIYYSQIVNDFQKGDIAEGYSVSREKKESFPLTVTSAQKNPTAFYLCASSKAARVYSTDTQYFGPGTRLTVL.

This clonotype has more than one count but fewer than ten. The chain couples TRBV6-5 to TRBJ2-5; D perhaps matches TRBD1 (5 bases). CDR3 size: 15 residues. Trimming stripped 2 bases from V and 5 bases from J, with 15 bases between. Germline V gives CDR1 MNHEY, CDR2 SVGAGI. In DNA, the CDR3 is TGTGCCAGCAGTTACGGGGCCAGGGTAATGGAGACCCAGTACTTC. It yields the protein CASSYGARVMETQYF.

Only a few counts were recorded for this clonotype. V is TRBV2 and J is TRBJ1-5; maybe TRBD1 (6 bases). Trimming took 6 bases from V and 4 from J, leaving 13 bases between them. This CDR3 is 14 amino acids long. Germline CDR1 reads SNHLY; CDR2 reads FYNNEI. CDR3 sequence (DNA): TGTGCCAGCAGGAAGACGACAGGTAATCAGCCCCAGCATTTT. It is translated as CASRKTTGNQPQHF.

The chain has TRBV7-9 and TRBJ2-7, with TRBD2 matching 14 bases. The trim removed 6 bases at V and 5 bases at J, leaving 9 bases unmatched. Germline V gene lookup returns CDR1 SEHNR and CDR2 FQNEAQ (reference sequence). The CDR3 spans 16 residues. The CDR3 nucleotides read TGTGCCAGCAGAAATACCGGGACTAGCGGGAGCCACGAGCAGTACTTC. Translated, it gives CASRNTGTSGSHEQYF.

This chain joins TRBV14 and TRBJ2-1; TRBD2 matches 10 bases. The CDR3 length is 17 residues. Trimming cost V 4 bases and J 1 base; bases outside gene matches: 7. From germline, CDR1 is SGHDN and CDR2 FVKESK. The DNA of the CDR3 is TGTGCCAGCAGCCCGTCAGCGGGGGGGCCATCCTACAATGAGCAGTTCTTC. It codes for CASSPSAGGPSYNEQFF.

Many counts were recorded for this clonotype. CDR3 sequence reads: CASSFTGTGLNEQFF. The CDR3 DNA follows: TGTGCCAGCAGCTTCACCGGGACAGGGCTCAATGAGCAGTTCTTC. The chain recombines TRBV7-2 with TRBJ2-1; 9 bases agree with TRBD1. CDR3 length: 15 amino acids. Trimming at V came to 3 bases and at J to 6 bases, leaving 6 bases not matched to a gene. The V gene's germline CDR1 is SGHTA and CDR2 FQGNSA.

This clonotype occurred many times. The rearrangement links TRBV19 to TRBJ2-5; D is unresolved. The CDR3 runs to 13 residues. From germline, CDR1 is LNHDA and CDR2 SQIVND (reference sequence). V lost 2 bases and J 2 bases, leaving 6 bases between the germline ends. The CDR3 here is CASSIQQQETQYF. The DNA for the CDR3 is TGTGCCAGTAGTATACAACAGCAAGAGACCCAGTACTTC.

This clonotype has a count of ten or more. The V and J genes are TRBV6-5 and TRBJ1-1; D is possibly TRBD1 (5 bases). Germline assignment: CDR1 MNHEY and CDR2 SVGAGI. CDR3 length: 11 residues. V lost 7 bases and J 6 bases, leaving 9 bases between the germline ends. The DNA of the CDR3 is TGTGCCAGCATCAAAGGGGCTGAAGCTTTCTTT. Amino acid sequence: CASIKGAEAFF.

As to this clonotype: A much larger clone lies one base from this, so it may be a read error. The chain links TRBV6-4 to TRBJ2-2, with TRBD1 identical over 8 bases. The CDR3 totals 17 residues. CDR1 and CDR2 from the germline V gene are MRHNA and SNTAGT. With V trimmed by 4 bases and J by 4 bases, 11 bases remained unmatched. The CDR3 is CASSGKDRGASTGELFF. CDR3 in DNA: TGTGCCAGCAGTGGAAAAGACAGGGGCGCGAGCACCGGGGAGCTGTTTTTT.

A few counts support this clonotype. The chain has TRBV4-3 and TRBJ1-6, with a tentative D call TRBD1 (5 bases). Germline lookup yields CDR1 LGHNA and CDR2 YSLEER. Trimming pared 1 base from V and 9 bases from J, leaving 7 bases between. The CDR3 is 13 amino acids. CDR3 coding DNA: TGCGCCAGCAGCCAAGTGGGGGTTTCACCCCTCCACTTT. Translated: CASSQVGVSPLHF.